These T cell receptor beta chains were read from a single sample in a study of cytomegalovirus exposure and HLA in healthy donors. Sequenced by immunoSEQ multiplex PCR; TCRdb stores in-frame clones only, minus some. The table records some 140,000 clones, 70% to 90% of them present only once. Sequenced: PBMCs. The receptors were gathered from a young man in good health and CMV-seropositive. CDR3s include the opening cysteine and the closing phenylalanine or tryptophan. Each record gives: J gene, D gene, CDR3 length, clone size, V gene, CDR3 DNA, CDR3 protein. A D gene is named only where the DNA matches it firmly. The size field is filled for only some rows; it gives once, few, many or a size class.

>TRBJ2-7|TRBD1|15|-|TRBV4-1
TGCGCCAGCAGCCAAGATGGTAGGGGGCAAGGCGAGCAGTACTTC
CASSQDGRGQGEQYF
>TRBJ1-4|-|16|-|TRBV11-2
TGTGCCAGCAGCTTAGATCTAAGGGGCGCTGGTGAAAAACTGTTTTTT
CASSLDLRGAGEKLFF
>TRBJ1-2|TRBD1|13|-|TRBV19
TGTGCCAGTAGGGAGACCACAGGGGAAGGCTTCACCTTC
CASRETTGEGFTF
>TRBJ1-1|-|16|few|TRBV14
TGTGCCAGCAGCCAAGCTCTCTTCACAGGGCCGGCAGAAGCTTTCTTT
CASSQALFTGPAEAFF
>TRBJ2-5|-|15|-|TRBV14
TGTGCCAGCAGCCAAGATCTGAACAGCCAAGAGACCCAGTACTTC
CASSQDLNSQETQYF
>TRBJ1-5|-|13|few|TRBV30
TGTGCCTGGAGTGGCGGGTCTAATCAGCCCCAGCATTTT
CAWSGGSNQPQHF
>TRBJ2-3|TRBD2|15|-|TRBV5-1
TGCGCCAGCAGCTTGGCACGGGAGGGACCAGATACGCAGTATTTT
CASSLAREGPDTQYF
>TRBJ1-2|TRBD1|16|once|TRBV7-8
TGTGCCAGCAGCCCGCGGACAGGGAGCAGCGGGGGGGGCTACACCTTC
CASSPRTGSSGGGYTF
>TRBJ1-1|TRBD1|17|-|TRBV7-2
TGTGCCAGCAGCTTGGGACAGGCCGCCAATATGAACACTGAAGCTTTCTTT
CASSLGQAANMNTEAFF
>TRBJ2-7|TRBD2|18|-|TRBV4-3
TGCGCCAGCAGCCAAGATAGAGTAGCGGGAGAACTAGCCTACGAGCAGTACTTC
CASSQDRVAGELAYEQYF
>TRBJ1-3|-|15|-|TRBV5-1
TGCGCCAGCAGCCATACGGACTCCACTGGAAACACCATATATTTT
CASSHTDSTGNTIYF
>TRBJ2-1|TRBD2|14|once|TRBV29-1
TGCAGCGTTGAACCCGGACTAGCGGGGCGCGGGCAGTTCTTC
CSVEPGLAGRGQFF
>TRBJ2-5|-|13|-|TRBV5-8
TGTGCCAGCAGCCCCGCGGGGCAAGAGACCCAGTACTTC
CASSPAGQETQYF
>TRBJ1-3|-|15|-|TRBV19
TGTGCCAGTGGTCGCCAGGGGAGCTCTGGAAACACCATATATTTT
CASGRQGSSGNTIYF
>TRBJ1-5|-|16|once|TRBV5-6
TGTGCCAGCAGCTTGGAAGGGGATTTCGGCAATCAGCCCCAGCATTTT
CASSLEGDFGNQPQHF
>TRBJ2-1|TRBD1|12|-|TRBV29-1
TGCAGCGGGGGACAGGGGTACAATGAGCAGTTCTTC
CSGGQGYNEQFF
>TRBJ2-2|-|16|-|TRBV6-5
TGTGCCAGCAGTTCCCCGGGCAGGGGTATGACCGGGGAGCTGTTTTTT
CASSSPGRGMTGELFF
>TRBJ2-1|TRBD1|15|-|TRBV6-1
TGTGCCAGCAGCACTCGGACAGGGGCCTACAATGAGCAGTTCTTC
CASSTRTGAYNEQFF
>TRBJ2-6|TRBD1|18|-|TRBV5-1
TGCGCCAGCAGCTCGACAGGGGACCTCATCTCTGGGGCCAACGTCCTGACTTTC
CASSSTGDLISGANVLTF
>TRBJ2-2|-|17|-|TRBV7-3
TGTGCCAGCAGCCCCACTTCGTGGGTGAAGGGGGCCGGGGAGCTGTTTTTT
CASSPTSWVKGAGELFF
>TRBJ1-4|-|16|-|TRBV28
TGTGCCAGCAGTTCCCCCTCGACAGGACCGAATGAAAAACTGTTTTTT
CASSSPSTGPNEKLFF
>TRBJ1-2|TRBD1|13|-|TRBV7-3
TGTGCCAGCAGCAGAGACAGGGGCGGGGGCTACACCTTC
CASSRDRGGGYTF
>TRBJ2-1|TRBD2|16|-|TRBV7-3
TGTGCCAGCAGCTTAACGAGGACTAGCGGGAGGGATGAGCAGTTCTTC
CASSLTRTSGRDEQFF
>TRBJ2-7|-|14|once|TRBV5-1
TGCGCCAGCAGCTTGGATCAGGGTTTTCGGGAGCAGTACTTC
CASSLDQGFREQYF
>TRBJ2-2|TRBD1|16|-|TRBV6-1
TGTGCCAGCAGTGAAGCGGGACAGGGGCTGGGCGGGGAGCTGTTTTTT
CASSEAGQGLGGELFF
>TRBJ2-7|-|16|-|TRBV5-1
TGCGCCAGCAGCTTGGTGACAGGTACCAGCTCCTACGAGCAGTACTTC
CASSLVTGTSSYEQYF
>TRBJ2-7|-|13|few|TRBV4-3
TGCGCCAGCAGCCGGACTACCTGGGACGAGCAGTACTTC
CASSRTTWDEQYF
>TRBJ1-1|-|14|-|TRBV19
TGTGCCAGTAGTTCGGGACAACCGAACACTGAAGCTTTCTTT
CASSSGQPNTEAFF
>TRBJ1-3|-|17|-|TRBV7-6
TGTGCCAGCAGCTTAGCCGAGGTCCCCAGCTCTGGAAACACCATATATTTT
CASSLAEVPSSGNTIYF
>TRBJ2-5|-|14|-|TRBV6-6
TGTGCCAGCAGTTACCTCATGGGGGGTGAGACCCAGTACTTC
CASSYLMGGETQYF
>TRBJ1-1|-|14|-|TRBV7-8
TGTGCCAGCAGCCTACAGGGTTGGGACACTGAAGCTTTCTTT
CASSLQGWDTEAFF
>TRBJ2-1|-|11|-|TRBV7-9
TGTGCCAGCAGCCCTTCGGGGGAGCAGTTCTTC
CASSPSGEQFF
>TRBJ1-1|-|14|once|TRBV5-4
TGTGCCAGCAGTCCCGGGACACTGAACACTGAAGCTTTCTTT
CASSPGTLNTEAFF
>TRBJ1-2|TRBD1|14|-|TRBV13
TGTGCCAGCAGCATTGGACAGGACTGGGATGGCTACACCTTC
CASSIGQDWDGYTF
>TRBJ1-4|TRBD1|14|-|TRBV19
TGTGCCAGTAGTGACAGGGGCGGCAATGAAAAACTGTTTTTT
CASSDRGGNEKLFF
>TRBJ2-7|-|15|-|TRBV7-7
TGTGCCAGCAGCCCTCGACCGGGGGAGGCCTACGAGCAGTACTTC
CASSPRPGEAYEQYF
>TRBJ1-2|-|17|-|TRBV7-2
TGTGCCAGCAGCCAACCACAACCTCGGACAGCCACCTTCGGCTACACCTTC
CASSQPQPRTATFGYTF
>TRBJ1-1|TRBD1|11|-|TRBV6-5
TGTGCCAGCGGAGGACAGGGGAGAGCTTTCTTT
CASGGQGRAFF
>TRBJ2-3|-|15|-|TRBV7-3
TGTGCCAGCAGCTCCCGGCGGGGTAGCACAGATACGCAGTATTTT
CASSSRRGSTDTQYF
>TRBJ1-2|TRBD1|15|-|TRBV4-3
TGCGCCAGCAGCCAAGTTGGGACAGGGAACTATGGCTACACCTTC
CASSQVGTGNYGYTF
>TRBJ1-3|-|15|once|TRBV5-3
TGTGCCAGAAGCCTGACTGATAACTCTGGAAACACCATATATTTT
CARSLTDNSGNTIYF
>TRBJ1-2|-|14|-|TRBV9
TGTGCCAGCAGCGTAGGTGGAGGGGACTATGGCTACACCTTC
CASSVGGGDYGYTF
>TRBJ1-1|TRBD1|15|-|TRBV4-2
TGTGCCAGCAGCCAAGAGGACAGGAGGGACACTGAAGCTTTCTTT
CASSQEDRRDTEAFF
>TRBJ2-7|TRBD2|16|-|TRBV4-2
TGTGCCAGCAGCCAAACCACTAGCGGGGGGACCTACGAGCAGTACTTC
CASSQTTSGGTYEQYF
>TRBJ1-5|-|14|-|TRBV7-9
TGTGCCAGCAGCCCGGAGCCGGGGAATCAGCCCCAGCATTTT
CASSPEPGNQPQHF
>TRBJ2-1|TRBD1|13|few|TRBV7-2
TGTGCCAGCAGCTCGGACAGGGTCCATGAGCAGTTCTTC
CASSSDRVHEQFF
>TRBJ2-7|TRBD1|12|once|TRBV29-1
TGCAGCGGGACAGGGAGTTCCTACGAGCAGTACTTC
CSGTGSSYEQYF
>TRBJ1-2|TRBD1|13|-|TRBV19
TGTGCCAGTAGGAGACAGGGGACCTATGGCTACACCTTC
CASRRQGTYGYTF
>TRBJ2-7|TRBD2|15|once|TRBV6-5
TGTGCCAGCAGTTACCGTCTAGCGGGTACCTACGAGCAGTACTTC
CASSYRLAGTYEQYF
>TRBJ2-7|-|13|-|TRBV19
TGTGCCAGTAGTCTGGACGGGACCTACGAGCAGTACTTC
CASSLDGTYEQYF
>TRBJ1-2|-|14|-|TRBV19
TGTGCCAGTAGTGGAGAGACAGGACTCTATGGCTACACCTTC
CASSGETGLYGYTF
>TRBJ2-7|TRBD1|13|-|TRBV5-8
TGTGCCAGCAGTCATGACAGGGGCTACGAGCAGTACTTC
CASSHDRGYEQYF
>TRBJ1-2|-|15|-|TRBV11-1
TGTGCCAGCAGCTTACTGGGACAAATTAACTATGGCTACACCTTC
CASSLLGQINYGYTF
>TRBJ2-5|TRBD1|15|-|TRBV18
TGTGCCAGCTCACCGGGACAGGGATCCAAGGCGACCCAGTACTTC
CASSPGQGSKATQYF
>TRBJ1-4|-|15|-|TRBV5-1
TGCGCCAGCAGCTTCCGACAGGCCCGTGATGAAAAACTGTTTTTT
CASSFRQARDEKLFF